The 21 T cell receptor beta chains presented below share a single source sample, sequenced in a study of response to subunit inactivated influenza vaccine. TCRdb called the RT-PCR reads again in MiXCR, with one record for every CDR3 protein. The profile shows over 400,000 distinct CDR3 sequences, 10% to 15% of them singletons. Sequencing was performed on PBMCs from blood, taken more than 35 days after vaccination. These receptors came from a man aged 50-59 years who received an inactivated influenza vaccine.

The chain uses TRBV5-1 and TRBJ1-1, with D possibly being TRBD1 (5 bases). The CDR3 is 15 amino acids. V lost 1 base to trimming and J lost 3 bases, with 13 bases between them. Germline CDR1 is SGHRS and CDR2 is YFSETQ. The chain's CDR3 is CASSLFGVGDTEAFF. The CDR3 DNA reads as TGCGCCAGCAGCTTGTTTGGGGTGGGGGACACTGAAGCTTTCTTT.

The sample holds a few counts of this clonotype. The chain has TRBV7-2 and TRBJ2-1; 9 bases align to TRBD1. J lost 6 bases, V lost 3 bases, and 6 bases had no gene match. The germline V gene encodes CDR1 SGHTA and CDR2 FQGNSA. CDR3 length: 15 residues. The CDR3 sequence is CASSFSDRGINEQFF. CDR3 DNA: TGTGCCAGCAGCTTTTCGGACAGGGGAATCAATGAGCAGTTCTTC.

In its sample, this clonotype was seen a few times. The chain recombines TRBV6-2 or TRBV6-3 with TRBJ1-5; 8 bases map to TRBD1. The end of the DNA aligns better with TRBJ2-3, so the J call may be wrong. The germline V gene has CDR1 MNHEY and CDR2 SVGEGT. The CDR3 length is 16 residues. The CDR3 is CASSSGQGSSNQPQYF. In DNA, the CDR3 is TGTGCCAGCAGCTCCGGACAGGGTTCGAGCAATCAGCCCCAGTATTTT.

This rearrangement joins TRBV12-3 or TRBV12-4 to TRBJ1-5; D not resolved. With 5 bases removed from V and 4 bases from J, the gap between germline ends came to 9 bases. This CDR3 comprises 13 residues. CDR3 in amino acids: CASSRAGNQPQHF. DNA of the CDR3: TGTGCCAGCAGTCGTGCGGGGAATCAGCCCCAGCATTTT.

This clonotype came up a few times. The chain couples TRBV5-1 to TRBJ2-7; D is possibly TRBD1 (6 bases). CDR1 and CDR2 (germline): SGHRS, YFSETQ. The CDR3 is 14 amino acids. Trimming removed 0 bases from V and 6 bases from J, with 13 bases in between. CDR3: CASSLDRVSGEQYF. DNA for the CDR3: TGCGCCAGCAGCTTGGACAGGGTGTCTGGCGAGCAGTACTTC.

The rearrangement uses TRBV6-2 or TRBV6-3 and TRBJ2-1; 11 bases fit TRBD1. The trim removed 5 bases at V and 15 bases at J, leaving 6 bases unmatched. The length of the CDR3 is 12 residues. The germline V gene has CDR1 MNHEY and CDR2 SVGEGT. The CDR3 DNA is TGTGCCAGCAGTCGGGACAGGGGGTTTCGGTTCTTC. Translation: CASSRDRGFRFF.

The rearrangement uses TRBV10-2 and TRBJ2-7; 7 bases align to TRBD1. Germline loops: CDR1 WSHSY, CDR2 SAAADI. The CDR3 runs to 14 residues. Germline trimming cut 6 bases from V and 3 bases from J; bases unmatched to any gene: 8. DNA of the CDR3: TGCGCCAGCAGGGAGACAGGGTCCCGCTACGAGCAGTACTTC. Its protein product is CASRETGSRYEQYF.

V is TRBV10-3 and J is TRBJ1-5; the match to TRBD1 covers 9 bases. J gave up 4 bases and V 4 bases, and 2 bases lay outside the gene matches. Germline V gives CDR1 ENHRY, CDR2 SYGVKD. This CDR3 is built from 14 residues. The CDR3 DNA reads as TGTGCCATCAGTGGACAGGGGGTAAATCAGCCCCAGCATTTT. Residues: CAISGQGVNQPQHF.

The rearrangement joins TRBV5-6 to TRBJ2-7; tentatively, D is TRBD1 (6 bases). This CDR3 is 14 amino acids long. Germline CDR1 SGHDT, CDR2 YYEEEE. The V end lost 0 bases, the J end lost 7 bases, and 14 bases lay between the germline ends. The DNA of the CDR3 is TGTGCCAGCAGCTTGGCTTCAGGGGTTGTGGAGCAGTACTTC. This gives the protein CASSLASGVVEQYF.

The chain is built from TRBV12-3 or TRBV12-4 and TRBJ2-5, with TRBD2 matching over 7 bases. The CDR3 is 14 residues long. V gave up 3 bases and J gave up 1 base; unmatched junction bases: 2. CDR3 region: CASSLSSGQETQYF. The CDR3 DNA sequence: TGTGCCAGCAGTTTGTCTAGCGGCCAAGAGACCCAGTACTTC.

This chain connects TRBV5-1 to TRBJ1-3, with D tentatively TRBD1 (5 bases). The germline CDR1 and CDR2 sequences are SGHRS and YFSETQ. CDR3 length: 15 amino acids. The V end was cut by 3 bases, the J end by 0 bases, with 10 bases between. CDR3 bases: TGCGCCAGCAGCTGGGACGGAACCTCTGGAAACACCATATATTTT. Its translation: CASSWDGTSGNTIYF.

The rearrangement links TRBV6-5 to TRBJ2-7, with TRBD1 matching over 7 bases. V lost 4 bases, J lost 2 bases, and 5 bases stayed unmatched. Germline V gene data show CDR1 as MNHEY and CDR2 as SVGAGI. This CDR3 has 14 residues. CDR3 DNA: TGTGCCAGCAGTTCCGGGACAGCCACCTACGAGCAGTACTTC. Its translation: CASSSGTATYEQYF.

In its sample, this clonotype was seen many times. The chain combines TRBV5-1 with TRBJ1-6; weak D call: TRBD1 (6 bases). The CDR3 runs 16 residues. In germline, CDR1 is SGHRS, CDR2 YFSETQ. The V end was cut by 2 bases, the J end by 7 bases, with 16 bases between. As DNA, the CDR3 is TGCGCCAGCAGCTTTTTCGGACAGCAGAACAATTCACCCCTCCACTTT. Protein: CASSFFGQQNNSPLHF.

This clonotype was recorded many times. The chain carries TRBV7-8 and TRBJ2-1, with TRBD2 identical over 10 bases. V lost 5 bases and J lost 1; bases outside the gene matches: 8. Germline V gene data show CDR1 as SGHVS and CDR2 as FQNEAQ. This CDR3 spans 17 amino acids. The CDR3 reads CASSIWTSGSSYNEQFF. The CDR3 nucleotides are TGTGCCAGCAGCATTTGGACTAGCGGCTCATCCTACAATGAGCAGTTCTTC.

This chain connects TRBV7-2 to TRBJ2-3, with a tentative D call TRBD2 (6 bases). The germline V and J ends were trimmed by 5 bases and 2 bases, with 17 bases remaining between them. Germline CDR1 and CDR2: SGHTA and FQGNSA. The CDR3 covers 16 residues. CDR3 nucleotides: TGTGCCAGCAGCGTTCAGGGAGGAACGCTCACAGATACGCAGTATTTT. This gives the protein CASSVQGGTLTDTQYF.

In its sample, this clonotype was seen a few times. The chain joins TRBV5-1 to TRBJ2-1, with a possible D match to TRBD1 (7 bases). In germline, CDR1 is SGHRS, CDR2 YFSETQ. Trimming pared 7 bases from V and 1 base from J, leaving 15 bases between. The CDR3 length is 15 residues. The CDR3 region is CASANPGGSYNEQFF. The CDR3 nucleotides read TGCGCCAGCGCCAACCCAGGGGGGTCCTACAATGAGCAGTTCTTC.

There are a few counts of this clonotype. This sequence joins TRBV7-2 and TRBJ2-1; D may match TRBD1 or TRBD2 (5 bases each). The germline V gene encodes CDR1 SGHTA and CDR2 FQGNSA. The V gene lost 6 bases and the J gene lost 7 bases, with 13 bases spanning the gap. There are 13 residues in the CDR3. CDR3 protein: CASSPMGENEQFF. The CDR3 DNA is TGTGCCAGCAGTCCCATGGGGGAAAATGAGCAGTTCTTC.

This clonotype has a handful of counts. The chain links TRBV6-2 or TRBV6-3 to TRBJ2-2; no clear D. The CDR3 loop spans 12 amino acids. CDR1 and CDR2 (germline): MNHEY, SVGEGT. V dropped 4 bases and J dropped 6 bases, with 6 bases sitting between them. The CDR3 loop is CASSLRSGELFF. For the CDR3, the DNA is TGTGCCAGCAGTTTGAGGTCCGGGGAGCTGTTTTTT.

In this sample, this clonotype turned up many times. The chain uses TRBV7-2 and TRBJ1-1; TRBD1 matches 7 bases. The length of the CDR3 is 13 residues. Germline V lookup: CDR1 SGHTA, CDR2 FQGNSA. The V gene end was trimmed by 1 base and the J gene end by 10 bases; junction bases not matched to a gene: 6. This CDR3 reads CASSLEQGRGAFF. CDR3 bases: TGTGCCAGCAGCTTAGAACAGGGGCGCGGAGCTTTCTTT.

This clonotype was found a few times. V usage is TRBV6-2 or TRBV6-3 and J usage is TRBJ2-7; D gene ambiguous. The CDR3 extends over 11 amino acids. V lost 6 bases and J 4 bases, leaving 7 bases between the germline ends. In germline, CDR1 is MNHEY, CDR2 SVGEGT. The CDR3 reads CASRDEYEQYF. CDR3 sequence (DNA): TGTGCCAGCAGGGACGAATACGAGCAGTACTTC.

The chain combines TRBV29-1 with TRBJ1-2, with a tentative D call TRBD1 (6 bases). CDR1 and CDR2 (germline): SQVTM, ANQGSEA. With 7 bases removed from V and 2 bases from J, the gap between germline ends came to 14 bases. This CDR3 contains 13 residues. CDR3 DNA sequence: TGCAGCGCCTTCGGGACACTCAACTATGGCTACACCTTC. Translating it yields CSAFGTLNYGYTF.